Sequencing of this TCR beta chain was carried out in a study of T cells in Graves' hyperthyroidism and ophthalmopathy. Study-wide points: In blood, most of the thyroid clonotypes expanded above 0.001 were also present.

Trimming removed 5 bases from V and 3 bases from J, with 11 bases in between. Per the germline V gene, CDR1 is SEHNR and CDR2 is FQNEAQ (reference sequence). The CDR3 totals 13 residues. From RNA transcripts, TCR beta CDR3 regions were amplified. The HTBI primer set served for first-round RT-PCR of the TCR CDR3. MiXCR, run by TCRdb on the multiplex PCR reads, gives a single entry per CDR3 protein. The sample has 600,000 to 700,000 distinct CDR3 sequences, just under 45% seen once; the top ten hold under 8%. Patients having uncontrolled infection, another autoimmune disease, pregnancy or lactation were not included. This clonotype came up a few times. The target antigen is unknown.

The TCR sequence derives from an adult man with Graves' disease, either hyperthyroidism or ophthalmopathy (not recorded which). This sequence joins TRBV7-9 and TRBJ2-7; D may be TRBD2 (5 bases). The sequencing sample was made of peripheral blood or thyroid tissue (not recorded which). CDR3 amino acids: CASSRYEGYEQYF. DNA for the CDR3: TGTGCCAGCAGCCGCTACGAGGGCTACGAGCAGTACTTC.